This T cell receptor (beta chain) derives from a study of CD8 T cells in Susac syndrome. Germline loops: CDR1 SGHRS, CDR2 YFSETQ. After removal of 1 base from V and 7 bases from J, the junction contained 3 bases not matched to a gene. This CDR3 spans 14 amino acids. The authors reverse transcribed roughly 0.5 to 1 ug RNA with random hexamers. By means of immunoSEQ multiplex PCR, TCR beta CDR3 spanning 54 Vbeta and 13 Jbeta underwent amplification. MiXCR, applied by TCRdb to the immunoSEQ multiplex PCR reads, yields one record per CDR3 protein. The sample lists 200,000 or so distinct CDR3 sequences; roughly 94% were seen once.

The V gene is TRBV5-1, the J gene TRBJ2-1; TRBD2 matches 9 bases. The sequence was collected from a human donor with Susac syndrome. The sample consisted of CD8+ T cells from PBMCs. CDR3 sequence reads: CASSLLAGSNEQFF. CDR3 DNA: TGCGCCAGCAGCTTGCTAGCGGGGTCAAATGAGCAGTTCTTC.